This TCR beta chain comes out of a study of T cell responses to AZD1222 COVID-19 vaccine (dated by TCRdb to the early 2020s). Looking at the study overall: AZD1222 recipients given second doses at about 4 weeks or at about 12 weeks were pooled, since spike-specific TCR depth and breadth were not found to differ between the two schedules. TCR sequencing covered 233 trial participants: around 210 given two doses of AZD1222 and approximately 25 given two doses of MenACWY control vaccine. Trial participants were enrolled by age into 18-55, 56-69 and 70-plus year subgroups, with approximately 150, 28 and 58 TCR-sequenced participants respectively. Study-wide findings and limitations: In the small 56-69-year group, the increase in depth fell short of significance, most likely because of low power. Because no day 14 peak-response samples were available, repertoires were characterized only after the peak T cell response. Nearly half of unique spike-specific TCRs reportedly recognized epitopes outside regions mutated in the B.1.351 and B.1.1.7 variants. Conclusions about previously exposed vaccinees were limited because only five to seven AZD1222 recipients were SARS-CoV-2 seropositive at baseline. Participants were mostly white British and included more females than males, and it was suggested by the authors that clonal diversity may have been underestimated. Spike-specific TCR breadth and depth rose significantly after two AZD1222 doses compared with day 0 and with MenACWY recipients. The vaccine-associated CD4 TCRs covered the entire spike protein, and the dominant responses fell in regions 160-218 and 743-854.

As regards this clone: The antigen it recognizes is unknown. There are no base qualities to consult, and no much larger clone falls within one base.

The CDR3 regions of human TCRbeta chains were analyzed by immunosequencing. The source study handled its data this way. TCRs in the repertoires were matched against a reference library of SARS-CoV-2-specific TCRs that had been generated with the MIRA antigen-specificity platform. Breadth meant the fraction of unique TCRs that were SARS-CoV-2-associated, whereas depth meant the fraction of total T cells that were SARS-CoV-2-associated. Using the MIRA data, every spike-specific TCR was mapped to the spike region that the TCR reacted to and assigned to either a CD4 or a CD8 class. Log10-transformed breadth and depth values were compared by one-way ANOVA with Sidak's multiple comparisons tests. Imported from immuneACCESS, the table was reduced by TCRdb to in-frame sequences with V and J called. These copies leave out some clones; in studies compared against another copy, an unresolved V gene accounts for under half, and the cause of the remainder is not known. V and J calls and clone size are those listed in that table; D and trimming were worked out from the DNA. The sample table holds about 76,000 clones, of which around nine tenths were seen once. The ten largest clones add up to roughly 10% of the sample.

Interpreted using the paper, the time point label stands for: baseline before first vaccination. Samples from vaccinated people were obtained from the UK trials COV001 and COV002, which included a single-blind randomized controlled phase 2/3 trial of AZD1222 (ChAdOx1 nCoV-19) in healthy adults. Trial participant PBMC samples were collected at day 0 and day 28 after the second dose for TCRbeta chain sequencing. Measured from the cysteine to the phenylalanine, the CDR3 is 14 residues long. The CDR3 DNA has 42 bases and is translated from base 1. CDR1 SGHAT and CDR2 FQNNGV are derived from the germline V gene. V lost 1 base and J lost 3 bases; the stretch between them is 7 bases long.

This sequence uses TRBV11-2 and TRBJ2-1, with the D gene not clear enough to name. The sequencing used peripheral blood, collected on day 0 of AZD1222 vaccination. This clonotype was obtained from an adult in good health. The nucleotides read TGTGCCAGCAGCTTAGGCGGCGGCTACAATGAGCAGTTCTTC. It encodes CASSLGGGYNEQFF.